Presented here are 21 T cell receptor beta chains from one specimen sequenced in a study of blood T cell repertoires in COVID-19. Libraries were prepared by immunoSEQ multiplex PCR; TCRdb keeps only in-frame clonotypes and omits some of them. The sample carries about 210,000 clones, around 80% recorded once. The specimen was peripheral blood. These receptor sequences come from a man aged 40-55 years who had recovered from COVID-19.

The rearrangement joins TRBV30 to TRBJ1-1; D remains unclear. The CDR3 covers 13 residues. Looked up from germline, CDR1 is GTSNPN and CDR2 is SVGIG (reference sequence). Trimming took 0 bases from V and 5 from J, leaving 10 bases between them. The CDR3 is CAWSVGSETEAFF. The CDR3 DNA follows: TGTGCCTGGAGTGTTGGGTCGGAGACTGAAGCTTTCTTT.

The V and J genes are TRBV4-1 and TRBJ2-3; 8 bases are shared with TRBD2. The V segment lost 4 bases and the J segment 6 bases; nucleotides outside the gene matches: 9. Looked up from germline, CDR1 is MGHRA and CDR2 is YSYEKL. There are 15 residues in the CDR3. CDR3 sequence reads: CASSLSGTSRDTQYF. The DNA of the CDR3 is TGCGCCAGCAGCCTCTCCGGGACTAGTCGGGATACGCAGTATTTT.

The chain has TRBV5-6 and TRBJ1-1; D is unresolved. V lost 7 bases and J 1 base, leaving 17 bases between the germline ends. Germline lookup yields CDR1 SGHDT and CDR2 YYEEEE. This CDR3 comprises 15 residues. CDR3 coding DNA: TGTGCCAGCTGCGTGACGGGGAGAAAGAACACTGAAGCTTTCTTT. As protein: CASCVTGRKNTEAFF.

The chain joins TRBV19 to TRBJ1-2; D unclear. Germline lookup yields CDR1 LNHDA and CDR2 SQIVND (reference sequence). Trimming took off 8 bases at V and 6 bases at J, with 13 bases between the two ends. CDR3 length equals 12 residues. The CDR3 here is CASLQSPNGYTF. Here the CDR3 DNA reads TGTGCCAGTCTTCAGTCTCCGAATGGCTACACCTTC.

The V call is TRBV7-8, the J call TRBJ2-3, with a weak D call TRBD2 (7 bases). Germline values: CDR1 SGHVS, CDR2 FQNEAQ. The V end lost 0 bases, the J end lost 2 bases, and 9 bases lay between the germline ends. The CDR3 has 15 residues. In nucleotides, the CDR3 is TGTGCCAGCAGCTTAGCGGGGGGGCCCACAGATACGCAGTATTTT. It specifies CASSLAGGPTDTQYF.

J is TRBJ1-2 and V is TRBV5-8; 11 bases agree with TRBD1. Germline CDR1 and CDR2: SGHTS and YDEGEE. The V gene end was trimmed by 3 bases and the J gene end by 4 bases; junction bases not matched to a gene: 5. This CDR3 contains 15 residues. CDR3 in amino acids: CASSSRTGGTYGYTF. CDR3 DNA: TGTGCCAGCAGCTCCCGGACAGGGGGCACCTATGGCTACACCTTC.

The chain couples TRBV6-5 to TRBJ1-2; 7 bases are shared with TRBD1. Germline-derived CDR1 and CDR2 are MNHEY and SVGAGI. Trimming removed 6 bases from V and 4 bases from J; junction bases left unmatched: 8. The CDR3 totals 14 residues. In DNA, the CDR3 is TGTGCCAGCAGAACGGGGGACAGCTTCTATGGCTACACCTTC. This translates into CASRTGDSFYGYTF.

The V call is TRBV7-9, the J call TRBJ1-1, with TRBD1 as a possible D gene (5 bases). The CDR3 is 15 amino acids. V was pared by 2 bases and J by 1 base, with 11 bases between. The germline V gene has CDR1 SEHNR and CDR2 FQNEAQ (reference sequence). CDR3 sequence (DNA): TGTGCCAGCAGCTTACCTTACGGGGGGAACACTGAAGCTTTCTTT. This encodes CASSLPYGGNTEAFF.

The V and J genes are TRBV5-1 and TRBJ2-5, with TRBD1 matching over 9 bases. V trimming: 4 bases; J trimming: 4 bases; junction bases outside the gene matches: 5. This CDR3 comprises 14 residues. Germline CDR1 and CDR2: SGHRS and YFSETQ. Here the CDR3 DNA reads TGCGCCAGCAGCCCGGGACAGGGTCGAGAGACCCAGTACTTC. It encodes CASSPGQGRETQYF.

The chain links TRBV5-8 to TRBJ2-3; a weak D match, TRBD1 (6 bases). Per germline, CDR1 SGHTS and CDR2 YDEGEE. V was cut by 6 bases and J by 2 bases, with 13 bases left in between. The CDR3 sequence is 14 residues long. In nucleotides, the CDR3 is TGTGCCAGCATACTTACAGGGTCCACAGATACGCAGTATTTT. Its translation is CASILTGSTDTQYF.

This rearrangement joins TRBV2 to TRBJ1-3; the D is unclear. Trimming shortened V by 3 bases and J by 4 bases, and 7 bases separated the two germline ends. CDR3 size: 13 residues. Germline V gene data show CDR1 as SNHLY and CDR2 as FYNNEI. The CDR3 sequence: CASSDGHGNTIYF. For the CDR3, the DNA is TGTGCCAGCAGTGATGGGCACGGAAACACCATATATTTT.

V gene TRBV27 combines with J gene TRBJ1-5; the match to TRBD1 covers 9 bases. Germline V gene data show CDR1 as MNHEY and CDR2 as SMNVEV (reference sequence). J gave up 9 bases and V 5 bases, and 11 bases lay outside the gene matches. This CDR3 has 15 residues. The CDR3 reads CASSPDRGLFSPQHF. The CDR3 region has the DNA TGTGCCAGCAGTCCGGACAGGGGATTATTTTCGCCCCAGCATTTT.

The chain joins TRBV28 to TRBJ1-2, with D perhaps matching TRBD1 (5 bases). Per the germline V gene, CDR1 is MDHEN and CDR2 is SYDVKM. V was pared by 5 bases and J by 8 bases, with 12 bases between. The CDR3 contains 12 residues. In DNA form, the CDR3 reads TGTGCCAGCAGTAGTGGGGCATACGGCTACACCTTC. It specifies CASSSGAYGYTF.

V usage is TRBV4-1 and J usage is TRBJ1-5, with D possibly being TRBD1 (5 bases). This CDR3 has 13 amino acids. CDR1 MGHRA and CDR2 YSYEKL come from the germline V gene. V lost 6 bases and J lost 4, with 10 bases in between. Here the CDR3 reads CASSKGVNQPQHF. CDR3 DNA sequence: TGCGCCAGCAGTAAAGGGGTAAATCAGCCCCAGCATTTT.

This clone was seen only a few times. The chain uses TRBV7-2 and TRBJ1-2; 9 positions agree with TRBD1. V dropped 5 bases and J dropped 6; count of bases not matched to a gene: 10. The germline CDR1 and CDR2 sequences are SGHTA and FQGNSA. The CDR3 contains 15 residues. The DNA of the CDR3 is TGTGCCAGCAGCCCATACAGGGGGCCTGGCGATGGCTACACCTTC. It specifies CASSPYRGPGDGYTF.

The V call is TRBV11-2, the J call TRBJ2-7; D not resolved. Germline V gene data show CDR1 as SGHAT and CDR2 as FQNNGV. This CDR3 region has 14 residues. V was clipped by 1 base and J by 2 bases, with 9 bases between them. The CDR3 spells CASSLVRTPYEQYF. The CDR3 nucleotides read TGTGCCAGCAGCTTAGTACGCACACCCTACGAGCAGTACTTC. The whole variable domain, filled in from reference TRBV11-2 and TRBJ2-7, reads EAGVAQSPRYKIIEKRQSVAFWCNPISGHATLYWYQQILGQGPKLLIQFQNNGVVDDSQLPKDRFSAERLKGVDSTLKIQPAKLEDSAVYLCASSLVRTPYEQYFGPGTRLTVT.

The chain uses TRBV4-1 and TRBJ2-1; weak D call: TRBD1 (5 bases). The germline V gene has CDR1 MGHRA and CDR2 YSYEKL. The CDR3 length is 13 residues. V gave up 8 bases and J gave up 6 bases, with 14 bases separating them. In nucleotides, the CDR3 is TGCGCCAGCGCGATGAAGGGGCTCAATGAGCAGTTCTTC. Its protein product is CASAMKGLNEQFF.

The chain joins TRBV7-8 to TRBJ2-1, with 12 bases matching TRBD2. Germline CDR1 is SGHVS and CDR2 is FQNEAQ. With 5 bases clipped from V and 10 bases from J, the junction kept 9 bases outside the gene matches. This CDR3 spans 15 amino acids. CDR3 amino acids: CASSASGGGGGEQFF. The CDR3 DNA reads TGTGCCAGCAGCGCTAGCGGGGGGGGCGGGGGGGAGCAGTTCTTC.

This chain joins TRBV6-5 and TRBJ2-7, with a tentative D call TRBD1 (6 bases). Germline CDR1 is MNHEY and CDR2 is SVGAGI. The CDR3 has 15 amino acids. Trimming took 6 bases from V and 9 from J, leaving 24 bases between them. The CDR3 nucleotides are TGTGCCAGCAGGTCCCGGGACACCTTCTCTGTTAGGCAGTACTTC. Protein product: CASRSRDTFSVRQYF.

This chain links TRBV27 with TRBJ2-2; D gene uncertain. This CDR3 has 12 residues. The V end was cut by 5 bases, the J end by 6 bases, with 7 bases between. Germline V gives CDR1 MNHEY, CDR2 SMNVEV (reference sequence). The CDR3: CASSSSAGELFF. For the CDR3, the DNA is TGTGCCAGCAGTAGCAGCGCCGGGGAGCTGTTTTTT.

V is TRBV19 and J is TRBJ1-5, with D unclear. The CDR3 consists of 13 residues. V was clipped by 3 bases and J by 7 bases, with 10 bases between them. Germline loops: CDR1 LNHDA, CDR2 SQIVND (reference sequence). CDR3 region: CASSILGRQPQHF. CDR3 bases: TGTGCCAGTAGTATTTTGGGGAGACAGCCCCAGCATTTT.